The rows below give T cell receptor beta chains drawn from one sample of a study of Ad26.COV2.S vaccination and SARS-CoV-2 variants. Some clones are missing from TCRdb's copy, which holds only in-frame ones; the method was immunoSEQ multiplex PCR. The sample consists of about 680,000 clones, about 90% of them appearing once. The source was peripheral blood, collected in a trial of Ad26.COV2.S vaccine versus placebo. Receptors originate from a person between 18 and 65 years old who received the Ad26.COV2.S COVID-19 vaccine or a placebo. Each CDR3 is given with its conserved first and last residue. D genes are given only for firm matches.

V gene	J gene	D gene	CDR3 protein
TRBV6-2/TRBV6-3	TRBJ2-2	TRBD2	CASSYSGRRTGELFF
TRBV19	TRBJ1-5	TRBD1	CASRSWDRGNQPQHF
TRBV7-2	TRBJ1-1	TRBD1	CASSRTGIMNTEAFF
TRBV7-9	TRBJ1-1	TRBD1	CASSLVPGGSEAFF
TRBV7-9	TRBJ1-2	.	CASSLALSNYGYTF
TRBV5-1	TRBJ2-1	.	CASSLEGIFYNEQFF
TRBV3-1/TRBV3-2	TRBJ1-4	.	CASSQGPGTNEKLFF
TRBV4-1	TRBJ1-2	TRBD1	CASSPPTGIGYTF
TRBV18	TRBJ1-5	.	CASSPTGNQPQHF
TRBV7-9	TRBJ2-5	.	CASSTSGGTVKTQYF
TRBV13	TRBJ1-2	TRBD1	CASSQEGAYGYTF
TRBV7-8	TRBJ2-3	TRBD2	CASSFITGTSGRDITDTQYF
TRBV19	TRBJ1-2	.	CASKGGRANYGYTF
TRBV7-2	TRBJ1-5	.	CASSLSRDQPQHF
TRBV7-3	TRBJ2-3	TRBD2	CASSPRGSGGTDTQYF
TRBV3-1/TRBV3-2	TRBJ2-7	TRBD1	CASSREIIQGYEQYF
TRBV5-5	TRBJ1-6	.	CASSLGGYYNSPLHF
TRBV19	TRBJ1-1	TRBD1	CASSTRGQTEAFF
TRBV6-6	TRBJ2-3	.	CASSRGGEGFLTDTQYF
TRBV7-9	TRBJ1-5	.	CASSRDPNQPQHF
TRBV7-9	TRBJ2-3	.	CASSFRKGVSTDTQYF
TRBV20-1	TRBJ1-5	.	CSASNSGNQPQHF
TRBV6-5	TRBJ2-5	.	CASSLRGSETQYF
TRBV6-6	TRBJ1-2	.	CASSYSGDNYGYTF
TRBV4-2	TRBJ2-5	.	CASSQVWGAETQYF
TRBV3-1/TRBV3-2	TRBJ2-5	.	CASSQESRAQETQYF
TRBV11-2	TRBJ1-5	.	CASSPSPNQPQHF
TRBV5-6	TRBJ1-2	.	CASSSTTANYGYTF
TRBV11-3	TRBJ2-1	TRBD2	CASSLDSLTSESSYNEQFF
TRBV4-2	TRBJ1-1	.	CASSQWYGATSNTEAFF
TRBV30	TRBJ1-3	.	CAWSVVTGNTIYF
TRBV6-5	TRBJ1-2	.	CASSYGQGRSYGYTF
TRBV7-2	TRBJ2-7	.	CASSLALTGSYEQYF
TRBV7-9	TRBJ2-2	.	CASSLAGGSNTGELFF
TRBV2	TRBJ2-2	.	CASSEVWTGELFF
TRBV7-9	TRBJ2-5	.	CASRRETQYF
TRBV5-8	TRBJ2-1	TRBD1	CASSRDRDLYNEQFF
TRBV25-1	TRBJ2-2	TRBD1	CASGQVNTGELFF
TRBV6-5	TRBJ2-5	TRBD1	CATGRTGGKETQYF
TRBV14	TRBJ2-7	.	CASSQERLGIYEQYF
TRBV30	TRBJ1-2	TRBD1	CAWTRQGVDRKGYTF